At least ten counts were recorded for the clone carrying this T cell receptor beta chain. These data are taken from a study of neurological immune-mediated disorders. MiXCR, run by TCRdb on the 5' RACE reads, gives a single entry per CDR3 protein. The sample lists approximately 74,000 distinct CDR3 sequences, around 5.2% occurring once. Trimming left V 5 bases short and J 8 bases short, with 7 bases between. The CDR3 runs 11 residues. CDR1 is SEHNR and CDR2 is FQNEAQ in the germline V gene (reference sequence). The material sequenced was PBMCs. V gene TRBV7-9 combines with J gene TRBJ2-1; D call uncertain. This clonotype originated in a man younger than 35 with multiple sclerosis. The CDR3 DNA reads as TGTGCCAGCAGCCCCGGCCATGAGCAGTTCTTC. Its protein product is CASSPGHEQFF.